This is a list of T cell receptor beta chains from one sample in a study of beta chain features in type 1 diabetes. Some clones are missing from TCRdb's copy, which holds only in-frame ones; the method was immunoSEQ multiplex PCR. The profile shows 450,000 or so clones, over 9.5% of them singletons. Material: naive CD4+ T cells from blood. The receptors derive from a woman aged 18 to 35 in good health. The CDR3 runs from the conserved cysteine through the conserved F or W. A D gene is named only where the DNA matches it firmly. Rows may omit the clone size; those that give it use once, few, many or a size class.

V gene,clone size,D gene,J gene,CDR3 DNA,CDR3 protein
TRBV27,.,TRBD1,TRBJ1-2,TGTGCCAGCAGCCCTCGACAGGGGACTGATAACTATGGCTACACCTTC,CASSPRQGTDNYGYTF
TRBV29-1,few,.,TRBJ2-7,TGCAGCGTCGCCACAGGGCGAAAGATCTACGAGCAGTACTTC,CSVATGRKIYEQYF
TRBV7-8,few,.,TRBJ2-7,TGTGCCAGCAGCTTATGGGGGGACAGTTTCTACGAGCAGTACTTC,CASSLWGDSFYEQYF
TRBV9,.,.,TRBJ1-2,TGTGCCAGCAGCGTAGCCGTGGGCCCCTATGGCTACACCTTC,CASSVAVGPYGYTF
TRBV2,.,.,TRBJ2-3,TGTGCCAGCAAGGGTATGGGACCCACAGATACGCAGTATTTT,CASKGMGPTDTQYF
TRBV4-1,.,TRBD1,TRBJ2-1,TGCGCCAGCAGCCAATACCGGTCGGGACAGGGAAAATACAATGAGCAGTTCTTC,CASSQYRSGQGKYNEQFF
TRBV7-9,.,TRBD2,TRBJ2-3,TGTGCCAGCAGCTTACGACTAGCGCTTGATACGCAGTATTTT,CASSLRLALDTQYF
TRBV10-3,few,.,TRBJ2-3,TGTGCCACCAGGGAGGCAGATACGCAGTATTTT,CATREADTQYF
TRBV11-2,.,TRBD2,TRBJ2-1,TGTGCCAGCAGCTCACTCGGGCTAGCGGGAGGGGGAAATGAGCAGTTCTTC,CASSSLGLAGGGNEQFF
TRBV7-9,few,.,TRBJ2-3,TGTGCCAGCAGCCGGGGGGATACGCAGTATTTT,CASSRGDTQYF
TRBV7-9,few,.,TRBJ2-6,TGTGCCAGCAGCTTAGCATCCCGGGCCAACGTCCTGACTTTC,CASSLASRANVLTF
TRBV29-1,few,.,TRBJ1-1,TGCAGCGCCTCGTACCGTTGGAACACTGAAGCTTTCTTT,CSASYRWNTEAFF
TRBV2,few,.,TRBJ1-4,TGTGCCAGCAGTTTGGGTTTGGAAAAACTGTTTTTT,CASSLGLEKLFF
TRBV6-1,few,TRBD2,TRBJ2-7,TGTGCCAGCAGTGAATTTGCTGCCGGGACTAGTATCCACGAGCAGTACTTC,CASSEFAAGTSIHEQYF
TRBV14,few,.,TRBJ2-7,TGTGCCAGCAGCCAAACACCCGGGCTGTGGCGGGACCGGACTTTTGGGTACGAGCAGTACTTC,CASSQTPGLWRDRTFGYEQYF
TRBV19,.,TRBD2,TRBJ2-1,TGTGCCAGTAGTATAAAAACTAGCGGGAGTTTCTCCTACAATGAGCAGTTCTTC,CASSIKTSGSFSYNEQFF
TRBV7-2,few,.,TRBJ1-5,TGTGCCAGCAGCTTAGGGCCCGGCGGCAATCAGCCCCAGCATTTT,CASSLGPGGNQPQHF
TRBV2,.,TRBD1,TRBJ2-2,TGTGCCAGTGGACAGGCCCGGAGCACCGGGGAGCTGTTTTTT,CASGQARSTGELFF
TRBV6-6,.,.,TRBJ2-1,TGTGCCAGCAGTTCTTACATGTACAATGAGCAGTTCTTC,CASSSYMYNEQFF
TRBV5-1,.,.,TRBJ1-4,TGCGCCAGCAGCTCCGACGTAACCGCAGAAAAACTGTTTTTT,CASSSDVTAEKLFF
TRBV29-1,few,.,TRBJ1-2,TGCAGCGTTGAAAGGGGACGGTCCTATGGCTACACCTTC,CSVERGRSYGYTF
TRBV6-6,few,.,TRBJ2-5,TGTGCCAGCAGTTACTCGACACTTGCCGAGACCCAGTACTTC,CASSYSTLAETQYF
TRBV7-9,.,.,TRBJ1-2,TGTGCCAGCAGCTTAGCGTCTGGGGCTCATGGCTACACCTTC,CASSLASGAHGYTF
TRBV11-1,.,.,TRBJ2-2,TGTGCCAGCAGCTTCAGAACAGGGTTTCCCTTGAACACCGGGGAGCTGTTTTTT,CASSFRTGFPLNTGELFF
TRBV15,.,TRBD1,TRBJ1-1,TGTGCCACCAGCAGATATACAGGGGGGAACACTGAAGCTTTCTTT,CATSRYTGGNTEAFF
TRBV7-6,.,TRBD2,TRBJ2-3,TGTGCCAGCACCCCTAGACTAGCTAGTCGTCGGGATACGCAGTATTTT,CASTPRLASRRDTQYF